This T cell receptor beta chain was documented in a study of Graves' ophthalmopathy and Graves' hyperthyroidism. Study results and limitations: A majority of expanded thyroid clonotypes exceeding 0.001 frequency were likewise present in blood.

Stable hyperthyroidism was defined by absence of ophthalmopathy within 18 months of follow-up. TCR beta CDR3 amplification used RNA transcripts. Following a first-round RT-PCR that used HTBI primers, a second-round multiplex PCR was carried out. From the multiplex PCR reads, TCRdb called clonotypes with MiXCR, one entry per CDR3 protein. The sample records 400,000 to 450,000 distinct CDR3 sequences, under 25% being singletons. This clonotype was counted many times. Its cognate antigen is unknown. The CDR3 is 15 residues long. Trimming cost V 3 bases and J 3 bases; bases outside gene matches: 1. Germline V lookup: CDR1 MNHEY, CDR2 SVGAGI.

This chain uses TRBV6-5 with TRBJ2-2; 10 bases line up with TRBD2. This TCR was recovered from a woman younger than 30 with stable Graves' hyperthyroidism. Sequencing input: peripheral blood. CDR3 in amino acids: CASSYGLADTGELFF. CDR3 sequence (DNA): TGTGCCAGCAGTTATGGACTAGCGGACACCGGGGAGCTGTTTTTT.